This T cell receptor beta chain was retrieved from a study of regulatory T cells in long-lasting Graves disease (dated by TCRdb to the early 2020s). As for the study more broadly: Antithyroid drugs had been taken for less than 3 months by newly diagnosed Graves' disease patients. Persistent Graves' disease patients were compared with newly diagnosed Graves' disease patients by peripheral blood TCR sequencing and RNA sequencing. The study was registered as a clinical trial and conducted in China. A total of some 33 samples were covered by TCR sequencing, comprising approximately 13 persistent and around 20 newly diagnosed Graves' disease patients.

The time point tag for this specimen amounts to: newly diagnosed GD, antithyroid drugs for less than 3 months. RNA was extracted from PBMCs in TRIzol for both TCR sequencing and RNA sequencing. The diagnosis of Graves' disease was made according to American Thyroid Association guidelines. Patients for the study were recruited at an endocrinology department in Xi'an, China. Each patient gave about 8.1 milliliters of peripheral blood, collected in an EDTA anticoagulant tube. Ficoll Paque Plus density gradient separation was used to isolate PBMCs, and no additional T cell sorting was done. RNA quality was checked with an Agilent 2100 Bioanalyzer and agarose gel, and concentration with a NanoDrop 2000. The library was built by means of multiplex PCR. The sequencer listed for this sample is Illumina HiSeq 4000. CDR3 regions were amplified by Arm-PCR with iRepertoire HTBI primers to construct TCR beta libraries. Before sequencing, the PCR products underwent gel purification. The published analysis was carried out like this. Gene usage analysis of CDR3 amino acid clonotypes relied on the 60 or so TRBV and over 13 TRBJ segments identified across samples. Filtered high-quality paired reads were merged into contigs using COPE and FqMerger. BLAST was used to align contigs to the IMGT TRBV, TRBD and TRBJ reference genes, and CDR3 was defined following IMGT. Any clonotype with a frequency above 0.1% was classified as a highly expanded clone. Shannon entropy served as the measure of repertoire diversity, while the Gini coefficient captured V-J evenness. A clonotype found in more than one individual was treated as public. Clones were called with MiXCR by TCRdb after fastp trimmed the public reads at Q25, and only in-frame beta chains were retained. Identical CDR3 proteins give one entry, which carries the most common genes and DNA. The V and J calls and clone size are TCRdb's, not the authors'. The sample table records 400,000 to 500,000 distinct CDR3 sequences; 12% to 15% of these occur just once. Under 20% of the sample goes to the ten largest clones.

This clonotype was picked up a small number of times. Its antigen remains unidentified. One base away there is no much larger clone; base qualities are not given. What the authors observed across the whole study: The authors acknowledged the small sample size as a limitation that may reduce accuracy. Because the primary lesion, thyroid tissue, could not be accessed, the study looked at peripheral blood alone. Only the TCR beta chain was sequenced and analyzed. More public clonotypes were shared among persistent patients (under 3,000) than among newly diagnosed patients (966). Persistent Graves' disease patients showed lower TCR Shannon entropy and fewer highly expanded clones than newly diagnosed patients, suggesting clonal expansion.

The sample was also linked to a second study, of T cells in Graves' hyperthyroidism and ophthalmopathy. Per the second study: Stable Graves' hyperthyroidism was defined as no progression to ophthalmopathy during 18 months of follow-up. Hyperthyroidism patients were aged 18 to 65 years and newly diagnosed, with disease duration of less than 2 months. Exclusion was applied to patients with uncontrolled infections, other autoimmune diseases, pregnancy or lactation. Diagnoses were established on the basis of clinical symptoms, serum thyroxine and TRAb, thyroid ultrasound, and orbital computed tomography. For the first round of RT-PCR on the TCR CDR3, the HTBI primer set was used together with the Qiagen OneStep RT-PCR kit. Most expanded thyroid clonotypes (frequency above 0.001) were also detected in blood, suggesting blood repertoires may reflect thyroid immune responses. In cross-validation, a model built on a 13 V-J signature told ophthalmopathy apart from stable hyperthyroidism with under 90% sensitivity and 81% to 82% specificity, and in testing the same model reached 80%/75%. In validation, the model predicted progression to ophthalmopathy a median of around six months before onset, with roughly 70% sensitivity and roughly 77% specificity. To identify TCR V-J signatures that set the groups apart, the researchers used a discovery cohort of 95 to 100 patients, made up of roughly 45 with Graves' ophthalmopathy and 55 to 65 with stable Graves' hyperthyroidism. An independent validation cohort of around 19 hyperthyroidism patients and about 16 patients who later progressed to ophthalmopathy tested prospective prediction of ophthalmopathy. The 75 to 100 discovery patients were randomly split 7:3 into training and test sets. The study also compared thyroid tissue and blood T-cell repertoires from about six Graves' hyperthyroidism patients. After sampling, hyperthyroidism patients received methimazole starting at 30 mg daily, and ophthalmopathy patients received high-dose intravenous methylprednisolone. Libraries were constructed in a second round of multiplex PCR, after which size selection and purification were performed. The libraries were sequenced on an Illumina HiSeq2000 using paired-end 100 bp reads. Raw data were processed with SOAPnuke, discarding reads with adapters, uncalled bases, mean Phred below 15, or no exact constant-primer or identifier match. High-quality paired reads were merged using COPE v1.2.5, and each unique nucleotide sequence was defined as a clonotype. MiTCR v1.1 was used to align clonotypes to the IMGT TRBV, TRBD and TRBJ reference segments. The analysis was restricted to V-J combinations with a frequency above 0.0001, which together covered roughly 99% of the repertoires. A TCS score was defined as the ratio of F50 (clonal expansion) to E x V (chaos), with BLOSUM62-based TCRdist applied between CDR3 peptides within each V-J. Welch's t-statistics and random forest reduced around 520 V-J features to 10 to 15, which were used in a naive Bayes classifier (R e1071). No statistical method was used to set the sample size in advance, and investigators knew the group allocation. According to the paper, TCR Vbeta CDR3 sequencing was carried out on around 140 peripheral blood samples, which came from over 40 ophthalmopathy, fewer than 80 hyperthyroidism and roughly 17 progressor patients.

The sequencing used peripheral blood mononuclear cells (PBMCs), collected at new diagnosis, from a patient treated with antithyroid drugs. The TCR was taken from a woman aged 45-59 years with Graves disease. Donor details come from another sample of the same person, matched by shared clones.

The CDR3: CASRPKTGGQYEQYF. The DNA is TGTGCCAGCAGACCAAAGACAGGGGGCCAGTACGAGCAGTACTTC. Here the chain combines TRBV6-1 and TRBJ2-7, with 10 junctional bases fitting TRBD1. In the germline V gene, CDR1 corresponds to MNHNS and CDR2 to SASEGT. CDR3 length: 15 amino acids, cysteine to phenylalanine. Left in the record is the CDR3 DNA by itself, 45 bases read in frame from the first base. Germline trimming amounts to 6 bases on V and 4 bases on J, with 9 as the count of junction bases outside the gene matches.